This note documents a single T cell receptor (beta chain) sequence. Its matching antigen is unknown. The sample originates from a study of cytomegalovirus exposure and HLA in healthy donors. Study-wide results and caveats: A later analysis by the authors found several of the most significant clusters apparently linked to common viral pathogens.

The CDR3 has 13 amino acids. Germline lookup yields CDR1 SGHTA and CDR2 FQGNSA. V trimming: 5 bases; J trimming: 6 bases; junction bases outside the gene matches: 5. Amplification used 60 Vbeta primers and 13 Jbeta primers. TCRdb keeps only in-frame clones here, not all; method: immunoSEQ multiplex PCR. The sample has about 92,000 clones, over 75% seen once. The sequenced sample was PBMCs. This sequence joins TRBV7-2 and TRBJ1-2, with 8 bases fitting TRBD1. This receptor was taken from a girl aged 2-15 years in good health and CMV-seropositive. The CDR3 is CASSPDRGHGYTF. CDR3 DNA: TGTGCCAGCAGCCCCGACAGGGGCCATGGCTACACCTTC.